This T cell receptor beta chain comes out of a study of monozygotic twins with inflammatory bowel disease. For each CDR3 protein, TCRdb gives one entry from its re-call of the 5' RACE reads, without DNA. The sample data list a few hundred thousand distinct CDR3 sequences. CDR1 is KGHDR, CDR2 SFDVKD, per germline. This CDR3 contains 13 residues. The receptor comes from a human donor with ulcerative colitis or Crohn's disease, or a healthy co-twin of an affected twin (not recorded which). The material sequenced was blood. The chain employs TRBV24-1 and TRBJ2-3. The CDR3 region is CATSDPKIYTQYF.